The rows below give T cell receptor beta chains drawn from one sample of a study of cytomegalovirus exposure and HLA in healthy donors. Generated by immunoSEQ multiplex PCR, the TCRdb table keeps only in-frame clones and is missing some. The sample lists some 140,000 clones, roughly 85% seen once, with about 6.5% in the top ten. The sequenced material came from PBMCs. Source of these receptors: a middle-aged man in good health and CMV-seropositive. CDR3s include the opening cysteine and the closing phenylalanine or tryptophan. The D gene is left open where the match is weak. Where a row states a size, it is once, few, many or the class of an expanded clone; other rows omit it.

D gene: TRBD1; clone size: NA; J gene: TRBJ1-1; V gene: TRBV19; CDR3 DNA: TGTGCCAGTAGTAGGATCCCGGGACAGGGGGGATACACTGAAGCTTTCTTT; CDR3 protein: CASSRIPGQGGYTEAFF
D gene: NA; clone size: NA; J gene: TRBJ1-1; V gene: TRBV19; CDR3 DNA: TGTGCCAGTAGTTTGGGGTGGGGGGACACTGAAGCTTTCTTT; CDR3 protein: CASSLGWGDTEAFF
D gene: TRBD1; clone size: NA; J gene: TRBJ2-7; V gene: TRBV2; CDR3 DNA: TGTGCCAGCGGTGGGAACAGGGGCTACGAGCAGTACTTC; CDR3 protein: CASGGNRGYEQYF
D gene: TRBD2; clone size: NA; J gene: TRBJ2-7; V gene: TRBV6-5; CDR3 DNA: TGTGCCAGCAAACTAGCGGGTGCTTTAGGTGACGAGCAGTACTTC; CDR3 protein: CASKLAGALGDEQYF
D gene: NA; clone size: NA; J gene: TRBJ1-1; V gene: TRBV5-4; CDR3 DNA: TGTGCCAGCAGCCCAACCGGAAGCAGCGAGAACACTGAAGCTTTCTTT; CDR3 protein: CASSPTGSSENTEAFF
D gene: TRBD1; clone size: NA; J gene: TRBJ1-3; V gene: TRBV6-1; CDR3 DNA: TGTGCCAGCAGATCGACAGGGGTAAACACCATATATTTT; CDR3 protein: CASRSTGVNTIYF
D gene: TRBD2; clone size: few; J gene: TRBJ2-7; V gene: TRBV9; CDR3 DNA: TGTGCCAGCAGCGTTACTAGCGGGTCCTACGAGCAGTACTTC; CDR3 protein: CASSVTSGSYEQYF
D gene: NA; clone size: few; J gene: TRBJ1-5; V gene: TRBV6-6; CDR3 DNA: TGTGCCAGCAGTTATTACAGGGATCAGCCCCAGCATTTT; CDR3 protein: CASSYYRDQPQHF
D gene: NA; clone size: NA; J gene: TRBJ2-7; V gene: TRBV5-1; CDR3 DNA: TGCGCCAGCAGCCCGACGGCAGGGACCTACGAGCAGTACTTC; CDR3 protein: CASSPTAGTYEQYF
D gene: NA; clone size: NA; J gene: TRBJ1-5; V gene: TRBV19; CDR3 DNA: TGTGCCAGCCAGACTCCCGAGGGGCCCCAGCATTTT; CDR3 protein: CASQTPEGPQHF
D gene: NA; clone size: NA; J gene: TRBJ2-2; V gene: TRBV6-5; CDR3 DNA: TGTGCCAGCAGCCGGGACACCGGGGAGCTGTTTTTT; CDR3 protein: CASSRDTGELFF
D gene: NA; clone size: NA; J gene: TRBJ1-4; V gene: TRBV27; CDR3 DNA: TGTGCCAGCAGTTTTAGTCAGGGTTACGAAAAACTGTTTTTT; CDR3 protein: CASSFSQGYEKLFF
D gene: TRBD2; clone size: NA; J gene: TRBJ2-1; V gene: TRBV19; CDR3 DNA: TGTGCCAGTAGCATCGGACTAGCGGGGTACAATGAGCAGTTCTTC; CDR3 protein: CASSIGLAGYNEQFF
D gene: NA; clone size: NA; J gene: TRBJ2-1; V gene: TRBV19; CDR3 DNA: TGTGCCAGTAGTATACGAGGGATGGACAATGAGCAGTTCTTC; CDR3 protein: CASSIRGMDNEQFF
D gene: NA; clone size: NA; J gene: TRBJ2-1; V gene: TRBV6-6; CDR3 DNA: TGTGCCAGCAGTCGTACAACAGGGTTAACCAGTGAGCAGTTCTTC; CDR3 protein: CASSRTTGLTSEQFF
D gene: NA; clone size: NA; J gene: TRBJ1-1; V gene: TRBV2; CDR3 DNA: TGTGCCAGCACCATTAAGCCCTTTGAAGCTTTCTTT; CDR3 protein: CASTIKPFEAFF
D gene: NA; clone size: NA; J gene: TRBJ2-7; V gene: TRBV20-1; CDR3 DNA: TGCAGTGCTAGAGACCAGGGGCAGCAGTACTTC; CDR3 protein: CSARDQGQQYF
D gene: NA; clone size: NA; J gene: TRBJ1-1; V gene: TRBV5-1; CDR3 DNA: TGCGCCAGCAGCGCCACAGGGTTAGGTTCCACTGAAGCTTTCTTT; CDR3 protein: CASSATGLGSTEAFF
D gene: TRBD1; clone size: NA; J gene: TRBJ1-1; V gene: TRBV7-6; CDR3 DNA: TGTGCCAGCAGCTTAGTAACAGGGGGCACTGAAGCTTTCTTT; CDR3 protein: CASSLVTGGTEAFF
D gene: NA; clone size: NA; J gene: TRBJ1-1; V gene: TRBV11-3; CDR3 DNA: TGTGCCAGCAGCTTAATTGGCGGGAACACTGAAGCTTTCTTT; CDR3 protein: CASSLIGGNTEAFF
D gene: NA; clone size: NA; J gene: TRBJ1-1; V gene: TRBV18; CDR3 DNA: TGTGCCAGCTCACTGCGGCCTGTTCGTACTGAAGCTTTCTTT; CDR3 protein: CASSLRPVRTEAFF
D gene: NA; clone size: NA; J gene: TRBJ2-7; V gene: TRBV5-4; CDR3 DNA: TGTGCCAGCAGCCCTCCCGGGGGAAACTCGTTCTCCTACGAGCAGTACTTC; CDR3 protein: CASSPPGGNSFSYEQYF
D gene: TRBD1; clone size: few; J gene: TRBJ1-1; V gene: TRBV5-5; CDR3 DNA: TGTGCCAGCAGCTTAAGGGACAGGAACACTGAAGCTTTCTTT; CDR3 protein: CASSLRDRNTEAFF
D gene: TRBD1; clone size: NA; J gene: TRBJ2-2; V gene: TRBV6-5; CDR3 DNA: TGTGCCAGCAGTGCCCTGACAGGGGAGCCCGGGGAGCTGTTTTTT; CDR3 protein: CASSALTGEPGELFF
D gene: TRBD1; clone size: NA; J gene: TRBJ1-1; V gene: TRBV6-1; CDR3 DNA: TGTGCCAGCAATGTTACAGGGGCAAGCACTGAAGCTTTCTTT; CDR3 protein: CASNVTGASTEAFF
D gene: TRBD2; clone size: NA; J gene: TRBJ2-5; V gene: TRBV27; CDR3 DNA: TGTGCCACCCGACTAGCGGGGGGGGAGACCCAGTACTTC; CDR3 protein: CATRLAGGETQYF
D gene: NA; clone size: NA; J gene: TRBJ1-5; V gene: TRBV7-9; CDR3 DNA: TGTGCCAGCAGCCAGGACTTCTATCAGCCCCAGCATTTT; CDR3 protein: CASSQDFYQPQHF
D gene: TRBD1; clone size: NA; J gene: TRBJ2-7; V gene: TRBV5-6; CDR3 DNA: TGTGCCAGCAGCTTAGGGACAGGAGAATACGAGCAGTACTTC; CDR3 protein: CASSLGTGEYEQYF
D gene: TRBD2; clone size: NA; J gene: TRBJ2-3; V gene: TRBV7-9; CDR3 DNA: TGTGCCAGCAGCTTTCCCTTTCGACTAGCGGTAGATACGCAGTATTTT; CDR3 protein: CASSFPFRLAVDTQYF
D gene: NA; clone size: NA; J gene: TRBJ1-6; V gene: TRBV5-8; CDR3 DNA: TGTGCCAGCAGCCCGGAGATTCCCCGGAATTCACCCCTCCACTTT; CDR3 protein: CASSPEIPRNSPLHF
D gene: TRBD2; clone size: once; J gene: TRBJ2-2; V gene: TRBV11-2; CDR3 DNA: TGTGCCAGCCACGGGACTAGCGGCTACGGGGAGCTGTTTTTT; CDR3 protein: CASHGTSGYGELFF
D gene: TRBD1; clone size: NA; J gene: TRBJ1-5; V gene: TRBV6-1; CDR3 DNA: TGTGCCAGCAGTGGTCAGGGGGCGAAGAGGACCCAGCATTTT; CDR3 protein: CASSGQGAKRTQHF
D gene: TRBD1; clone size: NA; J gene: TRBJ1-6; V gene: TRBV9; CDR3 DNA: TGTGCCAGCAGCGTAGGGGGACAGGGCAGCTCACCCCTCCACTTT; CDR3 protein: CASSVGGQGSSPLHF
D gene: NA; clone size: NA; J gene: TRBJ2-4; V gene: TRBV27; CDR3 DNA: TGTGCCAGCAGTATGGGGGGGCCCAAAAACATTCAGTACTTC; CDR3 protein: CASSMGGPKNIQYF
D gene: NA; clone size: few; J gene: TRBJ2-7; V gene: TRBV6-1; CDR3 DNA: TGTGCCAGCAGGGACTACCAGAGCTCCTACGAGCAGTACTTC; CDR3 protein: CASRDYQSSYEQYF
D gene: NA; clone size: NA; J gene: TRBJ2-7; V gene: TRBV6-1; CDR3 DNA: TGTGCCAGCAGTGTTCTAGTTGGTTCCTACGAGCAGTACTTC; CDR3 protein: CASSVLVGSYEQYF
D gene: NA; clone size: few; J gene: TRBJ1-2; V gene: TRBV10-3; CDR3 DNA: TGTGCCACGGGGGGCAGAATGGAAGATTATGGCTACACCTTC; CDR3 protein: CATGGRMEDYGYTF
D gene: TRBD1; clone size: once; J gene: TRBJ1-3; V gene: TRBV28; CDR3 DNA: TGTGCCAGCAGTTTGTTTCGACAGGGAGGAAACACCATATATTTT; CDR3 protein: CASSLFRQGGNTIYF
D gene: NA; clone size: NA; J gene: TRBJ1-1; V gene: TRBV28; CDR3 DNA: TGTGCCGGGGCACGCGACATGAACACTGAAGCTTTCTTT; CDR3 protein: CAGARDMNTEAFF
D gene: TRBD1; clone size: NA; J gene: TRBJ1-1; V gene: TRBV6-4; CDR3 DNA: TGTGCCAGCAGTGACCGGGGACAGGGCACTGAAGCTTTCTTT; CDR3 protein: CASSDRGQGTEAFF
D gene: NA; clone size: NA; J gene: TRBJ1-2; V gene: TRBV29-1; CDR3 DNA: TGCAGCGCCTTTAACGGCGTGGCAGGGCCTCGCGGCTACACCTTC; CDR3 protein: CSAFNGVAGPRGYTF
D gene: NA; clone size: NA; J gene: TRBJ2-7; V gene: TRBV7-2; CDR3 DNA: TGTGCCAGCAGCTTAGACTCCGGGGGATACGAGCAGTACTTC; CDR3 protein: CASSLDSGGYEQYF
D gene: TRBD1; clone size: NA; J gene: TRBJ1-4; V gene: TRBV6-5; CDR3 DNA: TGTGCCAGCAGCGACAGGGGTGTGAAACTGTTTTTT; CDR3 protein: CASSDRGVKLFF
D gene: NA; clone size: NA; J gene: TRBJ2-7; V gene: TRBV5-5; CDR3 DNA: TGTGCCAGCAGCTTCGGGGCGGGGACGGGAAACTACGAGCAGTACTTC; CDR3 protein: CASSFGAGTGNYEQYF
D gene: NA; clone size: NA; J gene: TRBJ1-6; V gene: TRBV6-5; CDR3 DNA: TGTGCCAGTGCGGCCAGACCCCTATCCTCACCCCTCCACTTT; CDR3 protein: CASAARPLSSPLHF
D gene: NA; clone size: NA; J gene: TRBJ2-7; V gene: TRBV9; CDR3 DNA: TGTGCCAGCAGCGTAGAAGGGGGTTACGTGTACGAGCAGTACTTC; CDR3 protein: CASSVEGGYVYEQYF
D gene: NA; clone size: NA; J gene: TRBJ2-6; V gene: TRBV7-8; CDR3 DNA: TGTGCCAGCAGCCGGACTGGTAGCTCTGGGGCCAACGTCCTGACTTTC; CDR3 protein: CASSRTGSSGANVLTF
D gene: TRBD1; clone size: NA; J gene: TRBJ1-4; V gene: TRBV7-9; CDR3 DNA: TGTGCCAGCAGCTTAGAAGGGGGCGTTGGTGAAAAACTGTTTTTT; CDR3 protein: CASSLEGGVGEKLFF
D gene: NA; clone size: once; J gene: TRBJ1-1; V gene: TRBV6-6; CDR3 DNA: TGTGCCAGCAGTTACTCCTATCGCCATGAAGCTTTCTTT; CDR3 protein: CASSYSYRHEAFF
D gene: TRBD1; clone size: NA; J gene: TRBJ1-5; V gene: TRBV6-5; CDR3 DNA: TGTGCCAGCAGCCGTGGACAGGGGGATCCTCAGCCCCAGCATTTT; CDR3 protein: CASSRGQGDPQPQHF
D gene: TRBD1; clone size: NA; J gene: TRBJ1-4; V gene: TRBV7-9; CDR3 DNA: TGTGCCAGCACCGTAACAGGGGGTTGGGAAAAACTGTTTTTT; CDR3 protein: CASTVTGGWEKLFF
D gene: NA; clone size: NA; J gene: TRBJ2-1; V gene: TRBV10-3; CDR3 DNA: TGTGCCATCAGTGGGCAAGGACTGAGATACAATGAGCAGTTCTTC; CDR3 protein: CAISGQGLRYNEQFF
D gene: TRBD1; clone size: NA; J gene: TRBJ2-3; V gene: TRBV4-2; CDR3 DNA: TGTGCCAGCAGCCAAGGGGGACAGGGCACAGATACGCAGTATTTT; CDR3 protein: CASSQGGQGTDTQYF
D gene: NA; clone size: NA; J gene: TRBJ1-2; V gene: TRBV14; CDR3 DNA: TGTGCCAGCACCACGGGGTCACAGAGCTATGGCTACACCTTC; CDR3 protein: CASTTGSQSYGYTF
D gene: TRBD1; clone size: NA; J gene: TRBJ1-6; V gene: TRBV2; CDR3 DNA: TGTGCCAGCATCGGGACAGCTACTTCACCCCTCCACTTT; CDR3 protein: CASIGTATSPLHF